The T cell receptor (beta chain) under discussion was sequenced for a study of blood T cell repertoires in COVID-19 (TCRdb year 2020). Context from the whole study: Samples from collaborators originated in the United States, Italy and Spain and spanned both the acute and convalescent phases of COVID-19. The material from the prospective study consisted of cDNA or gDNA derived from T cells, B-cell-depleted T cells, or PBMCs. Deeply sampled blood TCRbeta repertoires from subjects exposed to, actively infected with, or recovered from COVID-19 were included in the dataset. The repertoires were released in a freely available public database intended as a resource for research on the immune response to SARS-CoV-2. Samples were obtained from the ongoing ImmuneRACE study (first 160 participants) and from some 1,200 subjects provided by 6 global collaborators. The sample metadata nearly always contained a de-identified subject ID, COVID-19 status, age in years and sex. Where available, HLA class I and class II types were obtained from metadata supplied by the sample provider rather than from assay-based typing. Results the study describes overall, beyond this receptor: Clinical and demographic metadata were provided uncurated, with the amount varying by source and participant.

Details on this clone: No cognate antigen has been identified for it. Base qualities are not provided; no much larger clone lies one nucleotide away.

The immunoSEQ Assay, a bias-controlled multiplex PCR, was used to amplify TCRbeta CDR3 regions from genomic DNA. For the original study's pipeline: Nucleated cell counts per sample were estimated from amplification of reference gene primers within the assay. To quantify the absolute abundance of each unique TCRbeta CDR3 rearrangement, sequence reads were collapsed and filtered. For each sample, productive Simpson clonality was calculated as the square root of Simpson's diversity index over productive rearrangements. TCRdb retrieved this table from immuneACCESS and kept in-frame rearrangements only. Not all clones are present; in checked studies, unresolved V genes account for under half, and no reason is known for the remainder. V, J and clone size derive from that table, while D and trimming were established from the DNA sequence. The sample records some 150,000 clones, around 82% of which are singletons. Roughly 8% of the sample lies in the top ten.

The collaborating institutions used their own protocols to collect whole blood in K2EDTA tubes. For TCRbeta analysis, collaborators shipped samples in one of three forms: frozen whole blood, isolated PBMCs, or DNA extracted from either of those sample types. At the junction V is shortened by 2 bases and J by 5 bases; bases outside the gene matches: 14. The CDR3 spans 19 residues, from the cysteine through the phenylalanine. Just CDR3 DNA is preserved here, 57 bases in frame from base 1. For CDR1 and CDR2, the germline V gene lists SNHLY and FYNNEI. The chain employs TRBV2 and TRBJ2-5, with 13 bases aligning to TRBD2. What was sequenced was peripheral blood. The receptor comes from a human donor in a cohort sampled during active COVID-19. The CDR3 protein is CASSEFRLAGGLKLETQYF. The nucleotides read TGTGCCAGCAGTGAATTTAGACTAGCGGGGGGCCTTAAATTGGAGACCCAGTACTTC. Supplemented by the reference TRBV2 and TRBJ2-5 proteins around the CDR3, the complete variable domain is EPEVTQTPSHQVTQMGQEVILRCVPISNHLYFYWYRQILGQKVEFLVSFYNNEISEKSEIFDDQFSVERPDGSNFTLKIRSTKLEDSAMYFCASSEFRLAGGLKLETQYFGPGTRLLVL.